This T cell receptor beta chain was identified during a study of CD8 T cells in ankylosing spondylitis. To note about this clonotype: Its antigen is unidentified.

TCRdb reprocessed the 5' RACE reads via MiXCR and lists one record per CDR3 protein. The sample holds about 700,000 distinct CDR3 sequences; 15% to 20% are singletons and the top ten take under 20%. Findings and caveats of the study: Ankylosing spondylitis blood appeared to carry a characteristic TCR beta motif of fewer than 10 highly homologous variants. Enrichment of disease-linked clones was reportedly significant in matched ankylosing spondylitis synovial fluid.

Trimming at V came to 7 bases and at J to 6 bases, leaving 6 bases not matched to a gene. Germline loops: CDR1 GTSNPN, CDR2 SVGIG (reference sequence). This CDR3 is 12 amino acids long. The clonotype was recovered from a male donor with ankylosing spondylitis. The chain has TRBV30 and TRBJ2-1; the match to TRBD1 covers 7 bases. The sequenced sample consisted of blood, either unsorted or a sorted T cell fraction (not recorded which). The CDR3 sequence: CASGDRTNEQFF. For the CDR3, the DNA is TGTGCCTCAGGGGACAGAACCAATGAGCAGTTCTTC.